Sequencing of this TCR beta chain was carried out in a study of chemoradiotherapy in HPV16-positive cancers. Study-level results: Functional assays defining HPV-specific T cells used only a couple of HPV16-positive patients.

Over chemoradiotherapy, repertoires were sampled more than once. Concerning this clone: Antigen specificity is unknown.

Some clones are missing from TCRdb's copy, which holds only in-frame ones; the method was immunoSEQ multiplex PCR. This table holds 3,000 or so clones, about 86% found once. This CDR3 has 10 residues. Germline CDR1 and CDR2: SQVTM and ANQGSEA. Trimming cost V 7 bases and J 1 base, with 4 bases left between them. This TCR came from a human donor with HPV-associated anogenital cancer. This chain connects TRBV29-1 to TRBJ1-1; D is ambiguous. Specimen: tumor tissue, collected from a patient who underwent chemoradiotherapy. CDR3 DNA: TGCAGCGCGGCGAACACTGAAGCTTTCTTT. It specifies CSAANTEAFF.